The present T cell receptor (beta chain) was sequenced within a study of cytomegalovirus exposure and HLA in healthy donors. General study results and limits: Follow-up analysis later connected one missense variant in DCLRE1C with trimming of TCR beta V- and J-genes.

The germline CDR1 and CDR2 sequences are MDHEN and SYDVKM. Trimming shortened V by 8 bases and J by 6 bases, and 7 bases separated the two germline ends. The CDR3 sequence is 11 residues long. A remark on this clone: What it recognizes is unknown.

The study ran its PCR with 60 Vbeta and 13 Jbeta primers. Here immunoSEQ multiplex PCR was the method, and the copy in TCRdb shows in-frame clones only, minus some. This listing includes over 80,000 clones. Sequencing input: PBMCs. The clonotype comes from a girl aged 5-17 years in good health and CMV-seropositive. The rearrangement links TRBV28 to TRBJ2-2; D gene uncertain. CDR3 sequence (DNA): TGTGCCAGCGGTCGGGCCGGGGAGCTGTTTTTT. This translates into CASGRAGELFF.